Described below is a single T cell receptor (beta chain) sequence and its context. This specimen belongs to a study of blood T cell repertoires in COVID-19. Whole-study context: PBMCs, B-cell-depleted T cells, or T cells were the source of the cDNA or gDNA that made up the material.

The germline V and J ends were trimmed by 4 bases and 4 bases, with 21 bases remaining between them. This CDR3 has 17 residues. CDR1 and CDR2 (germline): SGHNT, YYREEE (reference sequence). The protocol was immunoSEQ multiplex PCR, while the TCRdb copy is restricted to in-frame clones and leaves out a portion. The repertoire consists of a few hundred thousand clones, with 80% to 90% occurring once and the leading ten covering roughly 4.2%. The sample was PBMCs or T cells enriched from blood (not recorded which). V gene TRBV5-4 combines with J gene TRBJ2-1; TRBD1 is a possible D gene (6 bases). The receptor's source is a woman aged 40 to 50 with acute COVID-19. The CDR3 nucleotides read TGTGCCAGCAGCCGTACCACGATACAGGGAAATTACAATGAGCAGTTCTTC. It specifies CASSRTTIQGNYNEQFF.